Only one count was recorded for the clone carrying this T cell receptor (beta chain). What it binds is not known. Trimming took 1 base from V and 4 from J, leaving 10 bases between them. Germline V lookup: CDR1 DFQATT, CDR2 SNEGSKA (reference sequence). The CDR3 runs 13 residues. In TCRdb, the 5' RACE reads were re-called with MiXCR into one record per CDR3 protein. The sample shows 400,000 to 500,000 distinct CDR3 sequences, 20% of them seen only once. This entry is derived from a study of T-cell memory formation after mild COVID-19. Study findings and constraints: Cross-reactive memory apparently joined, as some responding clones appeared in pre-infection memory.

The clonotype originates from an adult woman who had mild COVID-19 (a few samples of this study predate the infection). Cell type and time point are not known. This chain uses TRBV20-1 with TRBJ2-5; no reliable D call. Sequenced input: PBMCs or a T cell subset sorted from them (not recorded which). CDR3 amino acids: CSARGLGLETQYF. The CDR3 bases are TGCAGTGCTAGAGGTCTAGGGCTAGAGACCCAGTACTTC.